The 24 T cell receptor beta chains below were found in one sample sequenced in a study of blood T cells in healthy people across ages. The second PCR ran about 6 to 12 cycles with a sample-barcoded 5' primer and J-beta primers. TCRdb analysed the 5' RACE reads with MiXCR anew, one entry per CDR3 protein. The sample holds around 900,000 distinct CDR3 sequences; around 28% are singletons and the top ten take approximately 15%. Sequenced material: blood. These receptor sequences come from an elderly woman in good health.

This clonotype was seen at least ten times. J is TRBJ2-1 and V is TRBV15, with D perhaps TRBD1 or TRBD2 (5 bases each). Germline V gene sequence: CDR1 LNHNV, CDR2 YYDKDF (reference sequence). The CDR3 is 13 residues long. V dropped 2 bases and J dropped 10 bases, with 12 bases sitting between them. In nucleotides, the CDR3 is TGTGCCACCAGCAGACCCCAGGGACGCGAGCAGTTCTTC. Encoded protein: CATSRPQGREQFF.

The chain has TRBV7-2 and TRBJ2-7; possible D gene TRBD1, 6 bases. Near its end, the DNA agrees better with TRBJ2-5, so the J call may be wrong. The length of the CDR3 is 13 residues. CDR1 SGHTA and CDR2 FQGNSA come from the germline V gene. The CDR3 region has the DNA TGTGCCAGCGACCAGGGGCGCCAAGAGACCCAGTACTTC. This encodes CASDQGRQETQYF.

This clonotype has a count of ten or more. The rearrangement uses TRBV20-1 and TRBJ1-2, with D maybe TRBD1 (5 bases). The CDR3 loop spans 12 amino acids. Germline values: CDR1 DFQATT, CDR2 SNEGSKA (reference sequence). Trimming pared 5 bases from V and 8 bases from J, leaving 15 bases between. The CDR3 DNA is TGCAGTGCTCAGAGAGGGGTTGGCGGCTACACCTTC. This translates into CSAQRGVGGYTF.

This clonotype was detected many times. This chain uses TRBV10-2 with TRBJ2-1; D assignment may be TRBD1 or TRBD2 (5 bases each). The V gene's germline CDR1 is WSHSY and CDR2 SAAADI. V was cut by 4 bases and J by 5 bases, with 15 bases left in between. This CDR3 comprises 15 residues. CDR3 residues: CASSVAGTKNNEQFF. CDR3 nucleotide sequence: TGCGCCAGCAGTGTGGCCGGGACCAAGAACAATGAGCAGTTCTTC.

This sequence joins TRBV20-1 and TRBJ2-7; 7 positions agree with TRBD1. Germline trimming cut 2 bases from V and 4 bases from J; bases unmatched to any gene: 5. Germline CDR1 is DFQATT and CDR2 is SNEGSKA (reference sequence). The CDR3 covers 13 residues. For the CDR3, the DNA is TGCAGTGCTAGAACCGGGACAGTTTACGAGCAGTACTTC. This translates into CSARTGTVYEQYF.

This clonotype was recorded many times. This chain links TRBV7-2 with TRBJ2-5; perhaps TRBD2 as D (6 bases). The germline V gene encodes CDR1 SGHTA and CDR2 FQGNSA. CDR3 length: 13 residues. V was pared by 5 bases and J by 4 bases, with 11 bases between. CDR3 sequence (DNA): TGTGCCAGCAGCGAGGAGCGGGTAGAGACCCAGTACTTC. Translating it yields CASSEERVETQYF.

This clonotype has more than one count but fewer than ten. The V gene is TRBV11-2, the J gene TRBJ1-5; 7 bases fit TRBD1. This CDR3 comprises 18 residues. Losses at the gene ends were 3 bases for V and 0 bases for J; bases not matched to a gene: 11. The germline gives CDR1 SGHAT, CDR2 FQNNGV. The CDR3 is CASSFRDRACYSNQPQHF. For the CDR3, the DNA is TGTGCCAGCAGCTTCCGGGACAGAGCCTGTTATAGCAATCAGCCCCAGCATTTT.

This clonotype was seen a few times. V gene TRBV19 combines with J gene TRBJ2-1; 8 nucleotides align to TRBD2. The germline CDR1 and CDR2 sequences are LNHDA and SQIVND (reference sequence). There are 21 residues in the CDR3. Trimming took 3 bases from V and 0 from J; bases not matched to a gene: 19. The CDR3 here is CASSIEGGSLAGRSSYNEQFF. The CDR3 region has the DNA TGTGCCAGTAGTATTGAGGGAGGTTCTTTAGCGGGGCGCTCCTCCTACAATGAGCAGTTCTTC.

This clonotype came up many times. V and J are TRBV29-1 and TRBJ1-2, with TRBD1 identical over 10 bases. Trimming removed 4 bases from V and 3 bases from J; junction bases left unmatched: 5. The CDR3 spans 14 residues. Germline V lookup: CDR1 SQVTM, CDR2 ANQGSEA. CDR3 DNA sequence: TGCAGCGTTGGCTCCGGGACAGGGGACTATGGCTACACCTTC. Protein product: CSVGSGTGDYGYTF. Supplemented by reference TRBV29-1 and TRBJ1-2, the full variable domain reads SAVISQKPSRDICQRGTSLTIQCQVDSQVTMMFWYRQQPGQSLTLIATANQGSEATYESGFVIDKFPISRPNLTFSTLTVSNMSPEDSSIYLCSVGSGTGDYGYTFGSGTRLTVV.

Ten or more counts support this clonotype. This chain links TRBV5-1 with TRBJ2-5; D ambiguous. Trimming shortened V by 1 base and J by 2 bases, and 12 bases separated the two germline ends. The CDR3 contains 15 residues. Germline V lookup: CDR1 SGHRS, CDR2 YFSETQ. The CDR3 coding sequence is TGCGCCAGCAGCTTGCTCTACGGTCCTCAAGAGACCCAGTACTTC. It yields the protein CASSLLYGPQETQYF. The complete variable domain, with remaining parts taken from reference TRBV5-1 and TRBJ2-5, reads KAGVTQTPRYLIKTRGQQVTLSCSPISGHRSVSWYQQTPGQGLQFLFEYFSETQRNKGNFPGRFSGRQFSNSRSEMNVSTLELGDSALYLCASSLLYGPQETQYFGPGTRLLVL.

This clonotype occurred a few times. Being one base from a much bigger clone, this may be a read error. The chain uses TRBV7-2 and TRBJ2-7; D gene uncertain. The germline V gene has CDR1 SGHTA and CDR2 FQGNSA. The CDR3 is made up of 14 amino acids. Trimming cost V 5 bases and J 7 bases, with 18 bases left between them. Written as DNA, the CDR3 is TGTGCCAGCAGCGCGCCGCCGGGTCACAATGAGCAGTACTTC. Translated: CASSAPPGHNEQYF.

A remark on this clonotype: A much more abundant neighbour one base away suggests this may be a read error. The rearrangement joins TRBV29-1 to TRBJ1-2; D gene ambiguous. The length of the CDR3 is 12 residues. The germline V gene has CDR1 SQVTM and CDR2 ANQGSEA. The CDR3 sequence: CSGEERFYGYTF. The CDR3 bases are TGCAGCGGTGAAGAACGGTTCTATGGCTACACCTTC.

This clonotype was counted only a few times. V gene TRBV5-1 combines with J gene TRBJ2-1, with D possibly being TRBD1 (6 bases). V was cut by 0 bases and J by 2 bases, with 12 bases left in between. Germline loops: CDR1 SGHRS, CDR2 YFSETQ. The CDR3 length is 16 residues. The CDR3 is CASSLVSGATYNEQFF. CDR3 bases: TGCGCCAGCAGCTTGGTGTCAGGGGCTACCTACAATGAGCAGTTCTTC.

This clonotype occurred a few times. V gene TRBV4-2 combines with J gene TRBJ1-4; 10 nucleotides line up with TRBD1. The CDR3 runs to 16 residues. The germline V gene encodes CDR1 LGHNA and CDR2 YNFKEQ. J lost 6 bases, V lost 0 bases, and 4 bases had no gene match. The CDR3 is CASSQEPGTGDEKLFF. For the CDR3, the DNA is TGTGCCAGCAGCCAAGAGCCCGGGACAGGGGATGAAAAACTGTTTTTT.

This chain uses TRBV11-2 with TRBJ2-5; 12 nucleotides line up with TRBD1. V dropped 4 bases and J dropped 7; count of bases not matched to a gene: 4. CDR3 length: 14 amino acids. Germline V gives CDR1 SGHAT, CDR2 FQNNGV. This chain's CDR3 is CASSSGQGAVTQYF. As DNA, the CDR3 is TGTGCCAGCAGCTCGGGACAGGGGGCCGTGACCCAGTACTTC.

V usage is TRBV12-3 or TRBV12-4 and J usage is TRBJ2-3; 10 bases are a match to TRBD2. This CDR3 region has 17 residues. The V and J ends lost 8 bases and 2 bases, in that order; junction bases with no gene match: 13. The chain's CDR3 is CASAPGQRGGHTDTQYF. CDR3 coding DNA: TGTGCCAGCGCCCCGGGTCAGCGGGGGGGGCACACAGATACGCAGTATTTT.

This clonotype has ten or more counts. This chain connects TRBV29-1 to TRBJ2-5; D is unresolved. The CDR3 sequence is 16 residues long. V was trimmed by 6 bases and J by 4 bases, leaving 24 bases between them. Germline loops: CDR1 SQVTM, CDR2 ANQGSEA. The CDR3 DNA follows: TGCAGCGTCCAGCCCGCCGGGTCGGGCCCCGGAGAGACCCAGTACTTC. This codes for CSVQPAGSGPGETQYF. Full variable domain (missing parts from reference TRBV29-1 and TRBJ2-5): SAVISQKPSRDICQRGTSLTIQCQVDSQVTMMFWYRQQPGQSLTLIATANQGSEATYESGFVIDKFPISRPNLTFSTLTVSNMSPEDSSIYLCSVQPAGSGPGETQYFGPGTRLLVL.

This clonotype was recorded a few times. CDR3 loop: CASSAGLAGGSYEQYF. CDR3 sequence (DNA): TGTGCCAGCAGTGCTGGACTAGCGGGGGGTTCCTACGAGCAGTACTTC. This rearrangement joins TRBV2 to TRBJ2-7; 14 bases match TRBD2. The junction had 3 bases not matched to a gene; V was cut back by 4 bases and J by 1 base. The CDR3 spans 16 residues. Germline CDR1 is SNHLY and CDR2 is FYNNEI.

This clonotype occurred many times. This chain joins TRBV10-3 and TRBJ2-1, with D possibly TRBD1 on 5 matching bases. Germline CDR1 and CDR2: ENHRY and SYGVKD. Trimming left V 1 base short and J 7 bases short, with 17 bases between. CDR3 length: 16 amino acids. The CDR3 reads CAISELAGQLVNEQFF. The CDR3 DNA is TGTGCCATCAGTGAGTTGGCAGGGCAGTTGGTAAATGAGCAGTTCTTC.

This clonotype has more than one count but fewer than ten. It may be a read error: a sequence one base away is much more abundant. The chain employs TRBV12-3 or TRBV12-4 and TRBJ2-1, with a weak D call TRBD2 (5 bases). The CDR3 covers 15 residues. Trimming pared 11 bases from V and 2 bases from J, leaving 19 bases between. CDR3 sequence (DNA): TGTGCCTCCCTCGGGCACCCTAGCCCCTACAATGAGCAGTTCTTC. This encodes CASLGHPSPYNEQFF.

This clonotype has just a few counts. The V call is TRBV11-1, the J call TRBJ1-2; D is perhaps TRBD1 (5 bases). This CDR3 has 16 amino acids. CDR1 and CDR2 (germline): SGHAT, FQDESV (reference sequence). Trimming shortened V by 1 base and J by 5 bases, and 17 bases separated the two germline ends. CDR3 in amino acids: CASSLGSRGAGYGYTF. CDR3 DNA: TGTGCCAGCAGCTTAGGTTCGCGGGGCGCGGGATATGGCTACACCTTC.

As regards this clonotype: The junction departs from the called germline gene at one end, perhaps through a read error. This chain uses TRBV6-2 or TRBV6-3 with TRBJ1-5, with D perhaps TRBD1 (5 bases). The CDR3 consists of 15 residues. Germline loops: CDR1 MNHEY, CDR2 SVGEGT. As DNA, the CDR3 is TGTGCCAGCAGTTACTCGGGACGGAGCAATCGGCCCCAGCATTTT. It codes for CASSYSGRSNRPQHF.

There are a few counts of this clonotype. V and J are TRBV20-1 and TRBJ1-2; maybe TRBD1 (6 bases). The germline V gene encodes CDR1 DFQATT and CDR2 SNEGSKA (reference sequence). The CDR3 length is 14 residues. V was shortened by 0 bases and J by 2 bases, with 10 bases between the two germline ends. The CDR3 reads CSAREGASNYGYTF. In DNA form, the CDR3 reads TGCAGTGCTAGAGAGGGGGCCTCCAACTATGGCTACACCTTC.

The table lists this clonotype with many counts. The gene calls are TRBV4-2 and TRBJ2-1, with a possible D match to TRBD1 (5 bases). The J call may be wrong; the DNA end is better matched by TRBJ2-7. Per germline, CDR1 LGHNA and CDR2 YNFKEQ. The CDR3 totals 15 residues. CDR3 sequence (DNA): TGTGCCAGCAGCCAAGGGGGCTCCAACTACAATGAGCAGTACTTC. Translating gives CASSQGGSNYNEQYF.